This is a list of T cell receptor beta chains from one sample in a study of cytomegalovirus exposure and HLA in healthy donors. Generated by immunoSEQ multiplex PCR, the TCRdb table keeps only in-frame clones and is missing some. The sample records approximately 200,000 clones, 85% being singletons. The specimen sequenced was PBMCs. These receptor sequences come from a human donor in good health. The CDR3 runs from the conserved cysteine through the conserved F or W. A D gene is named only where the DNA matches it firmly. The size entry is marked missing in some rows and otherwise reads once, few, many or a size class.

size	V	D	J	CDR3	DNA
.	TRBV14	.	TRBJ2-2	CASSWILGTKGTGELFF	TGTGCCAGCAGCTGGATACTAGGCACAAAAGGCACCGGGGAGCTGTTTTTT
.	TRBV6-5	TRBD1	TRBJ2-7	CASSPGQGGRYEQYF	TGTGCCAGCAGCCCGGGACAGGGAGGTCGCTACGAGCAGTACTTC
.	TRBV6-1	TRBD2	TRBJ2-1	CASSDRLLAGVDEQFF	TGTGCCAGCAGTGACCGATTACTAGCGGGAGTAGATGAGCAGTTCTTC
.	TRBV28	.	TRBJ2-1	CASSPLGTQSSYNEQFF	TGTGCCAGCAGCCCCCTCGGGACTCAAAGCTCCTACAATGAGCAGTTCTTC
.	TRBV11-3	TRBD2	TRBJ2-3	CASSGGRRVPDTQYF	TGTGCCAGCAGCGGCGGGAGACGGGTCCCAGATACGCAGTATTTT
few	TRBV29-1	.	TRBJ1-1	CSVVRQGRTEAFF	TGCAGCGTTGTAAGGCAGGGGCGGACTGAAGCTTTCTTT
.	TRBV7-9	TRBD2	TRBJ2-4	CASSYSGSNKNIQYF	TGTGCCAGCAGCTATAGCGGGAGTAACAAAAACATTCAGTACTTC
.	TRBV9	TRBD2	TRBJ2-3	CASSVEAGITDTQYF	TGTGCCAGCAGCGTAGAAGCGGGAATCACAGATACGCAGTATTTT
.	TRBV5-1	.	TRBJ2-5	CASSFAPQGGGLQETQYF	TGCGCCAGCAGCTTCGCGCCCCAAGGCGGCGGGCTACAAGAGACCCAGTACTTC
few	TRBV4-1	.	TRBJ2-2	CASSQFWANTGELFF	TGCGCCAGCAGCCAGTTTTGGGCAAACACCGGGGAGCTGTTTTTT
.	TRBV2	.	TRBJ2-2	CASTVHSFTGELFF	TGTGCCAGCACAGTCCACAGTTTCACCGGGGAGCTGTTTTTT
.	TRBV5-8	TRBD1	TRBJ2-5	CASSLPPGTGGSETQYF	TGTGCCAGCAGCTTACCTCCGGGCACAGGGGGCAGCGAGACCCAGTACTTC
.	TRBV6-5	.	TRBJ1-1	CASKIRDTEAFF	TGTGCCAGCAAAATACGGGACACTGAAGCTTTCTTT
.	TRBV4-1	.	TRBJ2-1	CASSQEAGNSYNEQFF	TGCGCCAGCAGCCAAGAAGCGGGCAACTCCTACAATGAGCAGTTCTTC
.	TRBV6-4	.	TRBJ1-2	CASSDSYGVTNYGYTF	TGTGCCAGCAGTGACTCGTACGGGGTGACGAACTATGGCTACACCTTC
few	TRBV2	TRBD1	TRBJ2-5	CASSEERGQGQETQYF	TGTGCCAGCAGTGAAGAGAGGGGACAGGGGCAAGAGACCCAGTACTTC
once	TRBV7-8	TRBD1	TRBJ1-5	CASSEVGFDRGEQPQHF	TGTGCCAGCAGCGAGGTCGGGTTCGACAGGGGTGAACAGCCCCAGCATTTT
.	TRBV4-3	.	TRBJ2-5	CASSQDGQTGETQYF	TGCGCCAGCAGCCAGGATGGACAGACGGGGGAGACCCAGTACTTC
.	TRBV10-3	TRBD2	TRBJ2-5	CAISEWLVAGGTETQYF	TGTGCCATCAGTGAGTGGTTGGTAGCGGGAGGTACAGAGACCCAGTACTTC
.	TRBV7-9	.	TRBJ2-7	CSSSSIRLSSYEQYF	TGTTCCAGCAGTTCGATCCGCCTAAGCTCCTACGAGCAGTACTTC
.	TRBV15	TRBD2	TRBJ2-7	CATSSTLAGPHSEQYF	TGTGCCACCAGCTCTACTTTAGCGGGACCCCACTCTGAGCAGTACTTC
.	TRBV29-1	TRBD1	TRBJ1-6	CSARTGGDSPLHF	TGCAGCGCTAGGACAGGGGGTGACTCACCCCTCCACTTT
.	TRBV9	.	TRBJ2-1	CASSAPQVYNEQFF	TGTGCCAGCAGCGCCCCCCAGGTCTACAATGAGCAGTTCTTC
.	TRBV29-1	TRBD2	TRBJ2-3	CSVETSSGSTDTQYF	TGCAGCGTTGAGACCTCTAGCGGGAGCACAGATACGCAGTATTTT
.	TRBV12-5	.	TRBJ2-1	CASGLYPRQGWNEQFF	TGTGCTAGTGGTTTGTACCCCCGGCAGGGCTGGAATGAGCAGTTCTTC
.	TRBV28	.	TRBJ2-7	CASSPHGSRRTYEQYF	TGTGCCAGCAGCCCACACGGGTCGCGCAGAACCTACGAGCAGTACTTC
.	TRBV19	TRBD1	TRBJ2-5	CASGWDREETQYF	TGTGCCTCTGGCTGGGACAGAGAAGAGACCCAGTACTTC
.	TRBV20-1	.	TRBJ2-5	CTILVQQTQYF	TGCACCATACTAGTCCAACAAACCCAGTACTTC
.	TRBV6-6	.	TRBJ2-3	CASGESTDTQYF	TGTGCCAGTGGAGAAAGCACAGATACGCAGTATTTT
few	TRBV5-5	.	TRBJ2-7	CASSLPARGFYEQYF	TGTGCCAGCAGCTTGCCCGCCAGGGGTTTCTACGAGCAGTACTTC
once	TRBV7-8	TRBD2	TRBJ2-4	CASSSEELTSGPRGANIQYF	TGTGCCAGCAGTTCAGAGGAGTTGACTAGCGGGCCCCGGGGGGCAAACATTCAGTACTTC
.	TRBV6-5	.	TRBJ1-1	CASSEMWTDTEAFF	TGTGCCAGCAGTGAAATGTGGACAGACACTGAAGCTTTCTTT
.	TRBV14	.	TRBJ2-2	CASSQVLWQGLGTNTGELFF	TGTGCCAGCAGCCAAGTTTTGTGGCAGGGGCTGGGGACGAACACCGGGGAGCTGTTTTTT
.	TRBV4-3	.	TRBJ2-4	CASSQVVSVAKNIQYF	TGCGCCAGCAGCCAAGTGGTTAGCGTGGCCAAAAACATTCAGTACTTC
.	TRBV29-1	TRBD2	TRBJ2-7	CSAGGGTSSGYEQYF	TGCAGCGCCGGGGGGGGGACAAGCTCTGGCTACGAGCAGTACTTC
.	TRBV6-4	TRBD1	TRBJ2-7	CASSPREGQATYEQYF	TGTGCCAGCAGTCCAAGAGAGGGACAGGCCACCTACGAGCAGTACTTC
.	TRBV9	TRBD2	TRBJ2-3	CASSPTPAGVEDTQYF	TGTGCCAGCAGCCCGACCCCAGCGGGAGTCGAAGATACGCAGTATTTT
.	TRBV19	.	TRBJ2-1	CASSIDPGQNNEQFF	TGTGCCAGTAGTATAGACCCGGGACAAAACAATGAGCAGTTCTTC